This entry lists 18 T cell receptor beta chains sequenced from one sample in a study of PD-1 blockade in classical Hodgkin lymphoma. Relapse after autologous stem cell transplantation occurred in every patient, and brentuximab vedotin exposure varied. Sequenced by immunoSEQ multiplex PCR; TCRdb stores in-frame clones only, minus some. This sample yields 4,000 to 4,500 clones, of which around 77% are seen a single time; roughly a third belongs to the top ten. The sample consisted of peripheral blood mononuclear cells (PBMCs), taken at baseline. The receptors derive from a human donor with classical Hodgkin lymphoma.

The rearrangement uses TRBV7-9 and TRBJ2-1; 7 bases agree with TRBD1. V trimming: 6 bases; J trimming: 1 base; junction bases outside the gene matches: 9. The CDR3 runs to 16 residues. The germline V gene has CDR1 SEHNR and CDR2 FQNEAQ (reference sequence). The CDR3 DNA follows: TGTGCCAGCAGTTATGATCAGGGGGAGTCCTACAATGAGCAGTTCTTC. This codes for CASSYDQGESYNEQFF.

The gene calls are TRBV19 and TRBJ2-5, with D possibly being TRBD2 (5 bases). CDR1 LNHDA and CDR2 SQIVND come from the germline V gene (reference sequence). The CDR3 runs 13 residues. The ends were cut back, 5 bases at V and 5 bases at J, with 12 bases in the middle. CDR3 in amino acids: CASSRRLWETQYF. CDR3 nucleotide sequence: TGTGCCAGTAGTCGGAGGCTCTGGGAGACCCAGTACTTC.

In DNA form, the CDR3 reads TGTGCCAGCAGCCGACAAAGCTCCTACAATGAGCAGTTCTTC. This gives the protein CASSRQSSYNEQFF. This chain uses TRBV2 with TRBJ2-1; the D is unclear. The CDR3 is 14 amino acids. V was pared by 6 bases and J by 0 bases, with 9 bases between. Germline V gives CDR1 SNHLY, CDR2 FYNNEI.

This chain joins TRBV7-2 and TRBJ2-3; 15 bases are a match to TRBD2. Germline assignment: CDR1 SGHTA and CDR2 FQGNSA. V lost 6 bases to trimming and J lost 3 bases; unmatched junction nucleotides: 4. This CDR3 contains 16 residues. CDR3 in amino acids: CASRTGTSGGTDTQYF. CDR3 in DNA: TGTGCCAGCAGGACCGGGACTAGCGGGGGGACAGATACGCAGTATTTT.

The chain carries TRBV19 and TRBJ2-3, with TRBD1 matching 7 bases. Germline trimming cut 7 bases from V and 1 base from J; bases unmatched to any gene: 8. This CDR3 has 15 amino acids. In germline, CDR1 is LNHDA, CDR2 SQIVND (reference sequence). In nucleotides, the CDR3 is TGTGCCAGTAAGGGGACAGCCTGGGGCACAGATACGCAGTATTTT. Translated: CASKGTAWGTDTQYF.

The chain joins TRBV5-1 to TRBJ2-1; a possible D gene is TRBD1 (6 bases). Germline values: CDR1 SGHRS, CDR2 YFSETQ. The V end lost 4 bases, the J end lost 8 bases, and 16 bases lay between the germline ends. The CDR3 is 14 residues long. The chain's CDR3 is CASSTLQGFYEQFF. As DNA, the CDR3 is TGCGCCAGCAGCACTCTACAGGGATTCTATGAGCAGTTCTTC.

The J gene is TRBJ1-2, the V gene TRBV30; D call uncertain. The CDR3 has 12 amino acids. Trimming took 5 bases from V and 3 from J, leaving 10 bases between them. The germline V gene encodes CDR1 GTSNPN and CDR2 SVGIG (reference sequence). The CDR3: CAWDIWDYGYTF. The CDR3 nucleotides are TGTGCCTGGGACATTTGGGACTATGGCTACACCTTC.

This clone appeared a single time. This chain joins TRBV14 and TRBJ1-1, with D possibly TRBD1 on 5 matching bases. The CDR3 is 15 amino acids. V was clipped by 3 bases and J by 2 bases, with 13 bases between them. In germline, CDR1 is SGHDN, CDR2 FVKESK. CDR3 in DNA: TGTGCCAGCAGCCAGGGGGTCCCGGGAAACACTGAAGCTTTCTTT. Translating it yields CASSQGVPGNTEAFF.

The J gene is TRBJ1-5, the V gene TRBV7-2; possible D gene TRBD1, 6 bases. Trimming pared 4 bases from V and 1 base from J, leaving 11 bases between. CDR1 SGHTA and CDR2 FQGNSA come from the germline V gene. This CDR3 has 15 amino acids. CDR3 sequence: CASSSQGGSNQPQHF. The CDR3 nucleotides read TGTGCCAGCAGCTCACAGGGAGGCAGCAATCAGCCCCAGCATTTT. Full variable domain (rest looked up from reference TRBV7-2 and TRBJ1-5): GAGVSQSPSNKVTEKGKDVELRCDPISGHTALYWYRQSLGQGLEFLIYFQGNSAPDKSGLPSDRFSAERTGGSVSTLTIQRTQQEDSAVYLCASSSQGGSNQPQHFGDGTRLSIL.

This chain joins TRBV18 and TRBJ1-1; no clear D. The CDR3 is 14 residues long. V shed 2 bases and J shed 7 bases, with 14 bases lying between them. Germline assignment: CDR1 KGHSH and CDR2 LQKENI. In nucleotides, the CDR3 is TGTGCCAGCTCACCAGACGCGGTCCTAAATGAAGCTTTCTTT. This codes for CASSPDAVLNEAFF.

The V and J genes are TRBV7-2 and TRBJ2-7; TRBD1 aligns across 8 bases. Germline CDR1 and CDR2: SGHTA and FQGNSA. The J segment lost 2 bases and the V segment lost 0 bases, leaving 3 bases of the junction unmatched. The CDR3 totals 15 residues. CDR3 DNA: TGTGCCAGCAGCTTAGCGACAGGGGAGACCTACGAGCAGTACTTC. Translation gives CASSLATGETYEQYF.

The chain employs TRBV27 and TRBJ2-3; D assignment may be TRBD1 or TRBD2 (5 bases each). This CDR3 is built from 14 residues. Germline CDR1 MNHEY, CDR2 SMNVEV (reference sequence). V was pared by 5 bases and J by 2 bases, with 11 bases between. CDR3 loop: CASSLRDATDTQYF. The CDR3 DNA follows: TGTGCCAGCAGTCTCCGGGACGCCACAGATACGCAGTATTTT.

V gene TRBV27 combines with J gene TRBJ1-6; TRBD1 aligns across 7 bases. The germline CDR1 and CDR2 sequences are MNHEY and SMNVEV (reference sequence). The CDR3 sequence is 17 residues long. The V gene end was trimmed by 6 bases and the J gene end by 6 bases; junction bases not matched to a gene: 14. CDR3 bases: TGTGCCAGCAGCCGCTTGGGGGCAGGGGGAAGTAATTCACCCCTCCACTTT. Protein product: CASSRLGAGGSNSPLHF.

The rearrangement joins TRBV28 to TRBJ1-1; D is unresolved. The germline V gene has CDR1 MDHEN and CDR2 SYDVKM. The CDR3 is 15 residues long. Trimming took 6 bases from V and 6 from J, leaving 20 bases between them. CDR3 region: CASSQAEGRVPEAFF. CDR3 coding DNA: TGTGCCAGCAGCCAGGCGGAAGGGCGCGTACCTGAAGCTTTCTTT.

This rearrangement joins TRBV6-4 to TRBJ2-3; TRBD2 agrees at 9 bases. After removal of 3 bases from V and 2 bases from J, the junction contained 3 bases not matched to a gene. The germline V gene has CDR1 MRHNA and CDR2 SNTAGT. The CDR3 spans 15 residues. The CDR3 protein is CASSELAGNTDTQYF. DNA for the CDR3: TGTGCCAGCAGTGAACTAGCGGGCAACACAGATACGCAGTATTTT.

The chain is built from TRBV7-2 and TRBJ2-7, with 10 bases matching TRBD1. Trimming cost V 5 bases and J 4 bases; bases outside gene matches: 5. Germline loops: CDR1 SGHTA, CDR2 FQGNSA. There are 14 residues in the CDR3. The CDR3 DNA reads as TGTGCCAGCAGCCGGGGACAGGGGTTGTACGAGCAGTACTTC. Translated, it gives CASSRGQGLYEQYF.

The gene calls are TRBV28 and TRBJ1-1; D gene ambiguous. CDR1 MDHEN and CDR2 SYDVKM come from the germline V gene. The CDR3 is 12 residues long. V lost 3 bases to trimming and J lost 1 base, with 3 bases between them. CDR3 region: CASSLGNTEAFF. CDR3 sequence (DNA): TGTGCCAGCAGTTTGGGGAACACTGAAGCTTTCTTT.

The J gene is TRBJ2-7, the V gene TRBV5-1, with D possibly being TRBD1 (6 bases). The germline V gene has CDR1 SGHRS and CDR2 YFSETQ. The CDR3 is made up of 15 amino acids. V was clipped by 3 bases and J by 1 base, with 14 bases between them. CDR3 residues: CASSSTGTRSYEQYF. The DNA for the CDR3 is TGCGCCAGCAGCTCTACCGGGACACGGTCCTACGAGCAGTACTTC.